This T cell receptor beta chain was retrieved from a study of spatial heterogeneity in lung cancer. Study at large: Among detected sequences, beta-chain ones consistently exceeded alpha-chain ones in number. On average, each unique TCR and UMI combination appeared more than ten times in raw reads.

The V gene end was trimmed by 0 bases and the J gene end by 4 bases; junction bases not matched to a gene: 4. The CDR3 spans 15 residues. CDR1 is SGHNT, CDR2 YYREEE, per germline (reference sequence). In regard to this clonotype: Because this beta chain is a stray read in a library intended to capture alpha chains, its abundance should not be given much weight.

Noted time point: sample taken at primary tumor resection. Without sorting, whole RNA was sequenced from tumor, nontumor lung or frozen PBMC. Patients with untreated early-stage non-small cell lung cancer, numbering more than 55, were the donors. Every molecule of TCR cDNA had its own unique molecular identifier. MiXCR, run by TCRdb on the 5' RACE reads, gives a single entry per CDR3 protein. The table includes approximately 4,600 distinct CDR3 sequences, 34% detected once. The sample consisted of PBMCs, taken at surgery. The receptor was derived from a male donor with early-stage non-small cell lung cancer. The V gene is TRBV5-4, the J gene TRBJ2-7; 10 bases agree with TRBD2. The CDR3 nucleotides are TGTGCCAGCAGCTTGGCCGTAGCGGGAGGATACGAGCAGTACTTC. The encoded protein is CASSLAVAGGYEQYF.